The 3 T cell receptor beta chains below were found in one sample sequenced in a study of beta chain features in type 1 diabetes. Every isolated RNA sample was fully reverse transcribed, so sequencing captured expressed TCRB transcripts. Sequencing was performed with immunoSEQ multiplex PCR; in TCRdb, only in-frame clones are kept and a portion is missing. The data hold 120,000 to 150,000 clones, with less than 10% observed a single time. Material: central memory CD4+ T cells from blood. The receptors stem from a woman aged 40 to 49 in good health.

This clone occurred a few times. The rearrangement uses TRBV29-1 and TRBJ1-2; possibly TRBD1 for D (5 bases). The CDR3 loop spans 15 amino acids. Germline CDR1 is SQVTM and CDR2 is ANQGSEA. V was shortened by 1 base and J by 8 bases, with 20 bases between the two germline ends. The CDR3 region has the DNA TGCAGCGTTGAAGGGCCCGGGGGGGGAGTAGGCGGCTACACCTTC. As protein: CSVEGPGGGVGGYTF. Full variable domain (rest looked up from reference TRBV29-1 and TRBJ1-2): SAVISQKPSRDICQRGTSLTIQCQVDSQVTMMFWYRQQPGQSLTLIATANQGSEATYESGFVIDKFPISRPNLTFSTLTVSNMSPEDSSIYLCSVEGPGGGVGGYTFGSGTRLTVV.

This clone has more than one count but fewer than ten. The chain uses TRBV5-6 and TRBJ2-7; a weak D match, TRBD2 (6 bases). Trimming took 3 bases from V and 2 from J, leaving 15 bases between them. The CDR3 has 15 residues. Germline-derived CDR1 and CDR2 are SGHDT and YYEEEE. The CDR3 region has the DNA TGTGCCAGCAGCTCGAACGTGGGGAGGACCTACGAGCAGTACTTC. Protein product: CASSSNVGRTYEQYF.

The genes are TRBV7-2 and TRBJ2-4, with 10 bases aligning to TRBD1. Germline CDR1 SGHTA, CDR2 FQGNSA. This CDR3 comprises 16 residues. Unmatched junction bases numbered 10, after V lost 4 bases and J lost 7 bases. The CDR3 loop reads CASSSKRGTGVNIQYF. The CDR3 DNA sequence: TGTGCCAGCAGCTCCAAAAGAGGGACAGGGGTGAACATTCAGTACTTC.